This T cell receptor beta chain is from a study of OX40 agonist ivuxolimab in advanced cancers. J gave up 6 bases and V 5 bases, and 6 bases lay outside the gene matches. In germline, CDR1 is SGHAT, CDR2 FQNNGV. This CDR3 contains 13 residues. Here immunoSEQ multiplex PCR was the method, and the copy in TCRdb shows in-frame clones only, minus some. The sample consists of over 55,000 clones, around 82% of them appearing once. The input for sequencing was CD4+ or CD8+ T cells sorted from blood, taken in a trial of the OX40 agonist ivuxolimab. The receptor comes from an adult with an advanced solid tumor such as melanoma, head and neck, liver or kidney cancer. The chain uses TRBV11-2 and TRBJ1-2; TRBD1 matches at 7 bases. The CDR3 spells CASSPTGLDGYTF. The CDR3 DNA is TGTGCCAGCAGCCCGACAGGGCTAGATGGCTACACCTTC.